This TCR beta chain was sequenced for a study of CD8+CD57+ T cells in acquired aplastic anemia. Genomic DNA acted as the template from which TCR beta VDJ combination and CDR3 sequence profiling were carried out. Via MiXCR, TCRdb re-called the reads, giving one row per CDR3 protein. The sample has 180,000 or so distinct CDR3 sequences, 48% seen once; the top ten hold about 1.7%. This clonotype has a count of ten or more. The germline gene is not matched at one end of the junction; a read error may be the cause. Patients picked for sequencing had shown CD8+CD57+ cell expansion detected by flow cytometry. Sequencing was done on a sample of sorted CD4+, CD8+, or CD8+CD57+ T cells (not recorded which) from PBMCs. The receptor was isolated from a human donor with aplastic anemia.

The CDR3 DNA reads as TGTTCCTCTTCAGGGGTCCCAGGCTACGAGCAGTACTTC. Translation: CSSSGVPGYEQYF. This chain links TRBV20-1 with TRBJ2-7, with D possibly matching TRBD1 (6 bases). From germline, CDR1 is DFQATT and CDR2 SNEGSKA (reference sequence). The CDR3 has 13 residues.